The source of this TCR beta chain is a study of blood T cell repertoires in COVID-19. Study-wide background: Acute and convalescent COVID-19 samples came from the United States, Italy and Spain. T cells, B-cell-depleted T cells, or PBMCs supplied cDNA or gDNA.

This CDR3 is 15 amino acids long. Under the authors' procedure: Reference gene primers were amplified, and this amplification served to estimate nucleated cell counts. Generated by immunoSEQ multiplex PCR, the TCRdb table keeps only in-frame clones and is missing some. That table is the source of V, J and clone size, and D and trimming were worked out from the DNA. Of 200,000 to 250,000 clones in the sample, around four fifths were seen once. This clone appeared once. This chain uses TRBV1 with TRBJ1-1. TRBV1 is an annotated pseudogene. The specimen sequenced was peripheral blood. The TCR sequence derives from a woman older than 75 with active or convalescent COVID-19. CDR3 nucleotide sequence: TGCACCAGCAGCCAAGGGACTCCTTCGACCACTGAAGCTTTCTTT. Its translation is CTSSQGTPSTTEAFF.